The clone carrying this T cell receptor beta chain was found a few times. This entry comes from a study of molecular identifiers for immune sequencing clone quantification. Using its own MiXCR run on the PCR reads, TCRdb lists one record per CDR3 protein. The table shows over 70,000 distinct CDR3 sequences, with nearly 25% occurring only once. V lost 0 bases to trimming and J lost 6 bases, with 6 bases between them. Germline CDR1 is LNHDA and CDR2 is SQIVND (reference sequence). The CDR3 has 13 amino acids. The gene calls are TRBV19 and TRBJ2-1; D unclear. This TCR came from a human donor in good health. Some libraries in this study had Jurkat cell RNA spiked in. The source material was naive CD8+ T cells from blood, with Jurkat cell RNA spiked in. This sample's subset: FACS-sorted CD8+CD4-CCR7+CD45RA+ naive T cells. For the CDR3, the DNA is TGTGCCAGTAGTATAGATCTCTCCAATGAGCAGTTCTTC. Its translation is CASSIDLSNEQFF. Variable domain in full (rest from reference TRBV19 and TRBJ2-1): DGGITQSPKYLFRKEGQNVTLSCEQNLNHDAMYWYRQDPGQGLRLIYYSQIVNDFQKGDIAEGYSVSREKKESFPLTVTSAQKNPTAFYLCASSIDLSNEQFFGPGTRLTVL.